Following are 29 T cell receptor beta chains from one sample sequenced in a study of cytomegalovirus exposure and HLA in healthy donors. Primers: 60 Vbeta forward and 13 Jbeta reverse. TCRdb's copy holds only in-frame clones and misses some; the assay was immunoSEQ multiplex PCR. The sample has some 180,000 clones, over 75% seen once; the top ten hold less than 2%. Material for sequencing was PBMCs. These receptors all stem from a woman in her thirties in good health and CMV-seronegative.

The sample holds a few counts of this clone. V gene TRBV6-5 combines with J gene TRBJ1-2; D is unresolved. Germline V gene lookup returns CDR1 MNHEY and CDR2 SVGAGI. Trimming removed 6 bases at V and 5 bases at J, with 16 bases between. The CDR3 length is 14 residues. CDR3 sequence: CASRLRVEVYGYTF. DNA of the CDR3: TGTGCCAGCAGGCTCCGGGTGGAGGTGTATGGCTACACCTTC.

The gene calls are TRBV18 and TRBJ1-3; 7 bases are a match to TRBD1. The germline V gene encodes CDR1 KGHSH and CDR2 LQKENI. J was trimmed by 0 bases and V by 3 bases; bases with no gene match: 8. The CDR3 runs 17 residues. CDR3 in DNA: TGTGCCAGCTCACCCCAAGAAAGGGGGCTCTCTGGAAACACCATATATTTT. Translation gives CASSPQERGLSGNTIYF.

The rearrangement uses TRBV4-2 and TRBJ2-7, with TRBD2 identical over 8 bases. The CDR3 covers 15 residues. Germline values: CDR1 LGHNA, CDR2 YNFKEQ. J was trimmed by 6 bases and V by 5 bases; bases with no gene match: 12. The CDR3 coding sequence is TGTGCCAGCAGCAATAGCCCAGCGGGGGTGGGCGAGCAGTACTTC. As protein: CASSNSPAGVGEQYF.

The chain recombines TRBV6-6 with TRBJ1-6; unclear D gene. CDR3 size: 14 residues. Trimming shortened V by 5 bases and J by 7 bases, and 12 bases separated the two germline ends. CDR1 and CDR2 from the germline V gene are MNHNY and SVGAGI (reference sequence). CDR3 region: CASSLGSSNSPLHF. The CDR3 nucleotides read TGTGCCAGCAGTCTAGGTTCCTCCAATTCACCCCTCCACTTT.

This clone showed up just a few times. The V and J genes are TRBV9 and TRBJ2-7; 7 positions agree with TRBD2. J was trimmed by 0 bases and V by 0 bases; bases with no gene match: 6. The germline V gene has CDR1 SGDLS and CDR2 YYNGEE. The CDR3 covers 16 residues. The CDR3 region has the DNA TGTGCCAGCAGCGTAGGATTTGGCGGGGGCTCCTACGAGCAGTACTTC. Its translation is CASSVGFGGGSYEQYF.

The J gene is TRBJ1-2, the V gene TRBV7-9; TRBD1 aligns across 9 bases. CDR3 length: 19 amino acids. V dropped 1 base and J dropped 4; count of bases not matched to a gene: 16. Germline values: CDR1 SEHNR, CDR2 FQNEAQ (reference sequence). The CDR3 reads CASSLVGTGSSPPTYGYTF. In DNA form, the CDR3 reads TGTGCCAGCAGCTTAGTCGGGACAGGGTCATCCCCGCCGACCTATGGCTACACCTTC.

V and J are TRBV5-5 and TRBJ2-5, with D possibly matching TRBD1 (5 bases). Trimming cost V 2 bases and J 0 bases, with 8 bases left between them. Germline V gene lookup returns CDR1 SGHKS and CDR2 YYEKEE (reference sequence). The CDR3 has 14 amino acids. CDR3 in amino acids: CASSFTGDQETQYF. Here the CDR3 DNA reads TGTGCCAGCAGCTTTACAGGAGACCAAGAGACCCAGTACTTC.

J is TRBJ1-1 and V is TRBV9, with unresolved D. The CDR3 is 14 residues long. Germline-derived CDR1 and CDR2 are SGDLS and YYNGEE. V dropped 4 bases and J dropped 1 base, with 11 bases sitting between them. The CDR3 DNA reads TGTGCCAGCAGCACCAGGAGGGCGAACACTGAAGCTTTCTTT. Protein sequence: CASSTRRANTEAFF.

In its sample, this clone was seen a few times. V usage is TRBV4-2 and J usage is TRBJ2-5; the D gene is possibly TRBD2 (7 bases). The CDR3 spans 21 residues. The ends were cut back, 0 bases at V and 5 bases at J, with 31 bases in the middle. Looked up from germline, CDR1 is LGHNA and CDR2 is YNFKEQ. CDR3 nucleotide sequence: TGTGCCAGCAGCCAAGATGTTTCGAGGGGGGGCGGTCGTGGCGTTATGGAGACCCAGTACTTC. This translates into CASSQDVSRGGGRGVMETQYF.

CDR3 loop: CATSIPPRDRVEYNEQFF. CDR3 in DNA: TGTGCCACCAGCATTCCACCGAGGGACAGGGTTGAATACAATGAGCAGTTCTTC. The chain carries TRBV15 and TRBJ2-1, with 9 bases fitting TRBD1. Unmatched junction bases numbered 14, after V lost 4 bases and J lost 4 bases. From germline, CDR1 is LNHNV and CDR2 YYDKDF (reference sequence). The CDR3 has 18 residues.

A remark on this clone: Other DNA variants within this sample encode the same CDR3. The V and J genes are TRBV2 and TRBJ2-5, with D maybe TRBD1 (7 bases). This CDR3 spans 13 amino acids. Germline V gene sequence: CDR1 SNHLY, CDR2 FYNNEI. Trimming removed 8 bases at V and 5 bases at J, with 15 bases between. CDR3: CASSGGGGETQYF. DNA for the CDR3: TGTGCCAGCTCCGGAGGGGGCGGGGAGACCCAGTACTTC.

V is TRBV30 and J is TRBJ1-5; 7 positions match TRBD1. Germline trimming cut 2 bases from V and 5 bases from J; bases unmatched to any gene: 6. Germline V gives CDR1 GTSNPN, CDR2 SVGIG (reference sequence). This CDR3 comprises 14 residues. The CDR3: CAWSFGTAYQPQHF. Written as DNA, the CDR3 is TGTGCCTGGAGTTTTGGGACAGCTTATCAGCCCCAGCATTTT.

This clone was picked up one time. V usage is TRBV10-1 and J usage is TRBJ2-5; 11 bases map to TRBD1. The CDR3 is made up of 15 amino acids. Trimming at V came to 4 bases and at J to 3 bases, leaving 4 bases not matched to a gene. Germline CDR1 is WNHNN and CDR2 is SYGVQD (reference sequence). CDR3 sequence (DNA): TGCGCCAGCAGTGGCCCGGGACAGGGGGAAGAGACCCAGTACTTC. Translated, it gives CASSGPGQGEETQYF.

The chain carries TRBV9 and TRBJ1-6; tentative D call: TRBD1 (5 bases). Trimming removed 1 base at V and 8 bases at J, with 10 bases between. The V gene's germline CDR1 is SGDLS and CDR2 YYNGEE. This CDR3 comprises 14 residues. The CDR3 region is CASSVSDSDSPLHF. CDR3 sequence (DNA): TGTGCCAGCAGCGTATCTGACAGCGATTCACCCCTCCACTTT.

The rearrangement uses TRBV10-3 and TRBJ2-3; 10 bases are a match to TRBD2. The CDR3 totals 16 residues. The germline V gene has CDR1 ENHRY and CDR2 SYGVKD. V dropped 4 bases and J dropped 4; count of bases not matched to a gene: 8. Here the CDR3 reads CAISVGASGGADTQYF. The CDR3 nucleotides are TGTGCCATCAGTGTAGGGGCTAGCGGGGGTGCAGATACGCAGTATTTT.

The chain is built from TRBV15 and TRBJ2-6; 8 nucleotides match TRBD1. CDR1 and CDR2 (germline): LNHNV, YYDKDF (reference sequence). V was pared by 3 bases and J by 0 bases, with 4 bases of the junction left unmatched. This CDR3 is 17 amino acids long. Here the CDR3 reads CATSSDRGGSGANVLTF. Written as DNA, the CDR3 is TGTGCCACCAGCAGCGACAGGGGTGGCTCTGGGGCCAACGTCCTGACTTTC.

The J gene is TRBJ1-1, the V gene TRBV27; 9 bases are a match to TRBD1. Germline CDR1 MNHEY, CDR2 SMNVEV (reference sequence). The length of the CDR3 is 15 residues. Trimming took 6 bases from V and 3 from J; bases not matched to a gene: 8. CDR3 in DNA: TGTGCCAGCAGCCCCGGGACAGGGAGGCACACTGAAGCTTTCTTT. It yields the protein CASSPGTGRHTEAFF.

The rearrangement joins TRBV18 to TRBJ2-7; tentatively, D is TRBD1 (7 bases). Germline V gene lookup returns CDR1 KGHSH and CDR2 LQKENI. This CDR3 spans 14 amino acids. Trimming removed 2 bases at V and 4 bases at J, with 12 bases between. The CDR3 spells CASSPDREAYEQYF. CDR3 DNA: TGTGCCAGCTCACCAGACAGGGAGGCATACGAGCAGTACTTC.

The V call is TRBV5-1, the J call TRBJ2-2; 8 bases match TRBD1. From germline, CDR1 is SGHRS and CDR2 YFSETQ. V lost 4 bases, J lost 5 bases, and 10 bases stayed unmatched. There are 16 residues in the CDR3. CDR3: CASSRQGPSGTGELFF. CDR3 sequence (DNA): TGCGCCAGCAGCAGACAGGGGCCTTCGGGGACCGGGGAGCTGTTTTTT.

V and J are TRBV5-3 and TRBJ1-4; 8 bases match TRBD1. TRBV5-3 is reported as an ORF; its role is uncertain. J gave up 8 bases and V 5 bases, and 8 bases lay outside the gene matches. The CDR3 totals 14 residues. DNA for the CDR3: TGTGCCAGAAGACCGACAGGGGCGGTCGAAAAACTGTTTTTT. Amino acids: CARRPTGAVEKLFF.

This chain uses TRBV2 with TRBJ1-5; D uncertain. Germline CDR1 reads SNHLY; CDR2 reads FYNNEI. This CDR3 is built from 12 residues. V was clipped by 9 bases and J by 5 bases, with 11 bases between them. CDR3 protein: CARGIGDQPQHF. The DNA for the CDR3 is TGTGCCAGAGGGATCGGGGATCAGCCCCAGCATTTT.

The chain combines TRBV10-3 with TRBJ1-2, with D tentatively TRBD1 (5 bases). Germline assignment: CDR1 ENHRY and CDR2 SYGVKD. The CDR3 runs to 13 residues. With 6 bases removed from V and 3 bases from J, the gap between germline ends came to 11 bases. The CDR3 loop reads CAIRRGMDYGYTF. DNA for the CDR3: TGTGCCATCAGGCGGGGGATGGACTATGGCTACACCTTC.

DNA for the CDR3: TGTGCCAGCAGTCAACTTTCCCCCTACGAGCAGTACTTC. This gives the protein CASSQLSPYEQYF. The chain carries TRBV6-5 and TRBJ2-7; no reliable D call. The CDR3 is 13 residues long. V lost 5 bases and J lost 2, with 10 bases in between. Germline V lookup: CDR1 MNHEY, CDR2 SVGAGI.

The chain is built from TRBV4-1 and TRBJ2-7, with 9 bases aligning to TRBD2. CDR3 length equals 15 residues. After removal of 4 bases from V and 3 bases from J, the junction contained 7 bases not matched to a gene. From germline, CDR1 is MGHRA and CDR2 YSYEKL. CDR3 sequence reads: CASSRSRGGSYEQYF. The DNA for the CDR3 is TGCGCCAGCAGCCGCTCGCGGGGGGGTAGCTACGAGCAGTACTTC.

The count of this clone is one. The identical CDR3 is also encoded by other nucleotide sequences in the sample. V is TRBV5-6 and J is TRBJ2-3; 9 bases line up with TRBD1. CDR3 size: 15 residues. Losses at the gene ends were 0 bases for V and 3 bases for J; bases not matched to a gene: 2. Germline CDR1 reads SGHDT; CDR2 reads YYEEEE. In DNA form, the CDR3 reads TGTGCCAGCAGCTTGGTGGGACAGGGTACAGATACGCAGTATTTT. Protein sequence: CASSLVGQGTDTQYF.

The chain links TRBV4-3 to TRBJ1-1; no reliable D call. The V end was cut by 2 bases, the J end by 8 bases, with 12 bases between. The CDR3 sequence is 13 residues long. The germline gives CDR1 LGHNA, CDR2 YSLEER. The chain's CDR3 is CASSQNVRSEAFF. In nucleotides, the CDR3 is TGCGCCAGCAGCCAAAATGTTCGTTCGGAAGCTTTCTTT.

The chain carries TRBV30 and TRBJ2-3; D remains unclear. The CDR3 sequence is 13 residues long. The germline V and J ends were trimmed by 4 bases and 3 bases, with 11 bases remaining between them. Germline assignment: CDR1 GTSNPN and CDR2 SVGIG (reference sequence). DNA for the CDR3: TGTGCCTGGAATTTGGGCGTTACAGATACGCAGTATTTT. This gives the protein CAWNLGVTDTQYF.

DNA of the CDR3: TGCGCCAGCTCATTTAGGAGCTCCTACGAGCAGTACTTC. Translated: CASSFRSSYEQYF. The chain carries TRBV5-1 and TRBJ2-7; D uncertain. This CDR3 has 13 amino acids. The V and J ends lost 7 bases and 0 bases respectively, with 11 bases between them. Germline V gives CDR1 SGHRS, CDR2 YFSETQ.

The rearrangement links TRBV6-6 to TRBJ2-2, with D tentatively TRBD1 (6 bases). Germline V gene data show CDR1 as MNHNY and CDR2 as SVGAGI (reference sequence). V lost 8 bases and J lost 3, with 16 bases in between. There are 15 residues in the CDR3. The CDR3 protein is CASRGAQGYTGELFF. For the CDR3, the DNA is TGTGCCAGCCGCGGTGCCCAGGGGTACACCGGGGAGCTGTTTTTT.